A single sample gave rise to the 13 T cell receptor beta chains below, sequenced in a study of blood T cell repertoires in COVID-19. Sequenced by immunoSEQ multiplex PCR; TCRdb stores in-frame clones only, minus some. Among a few hundred thousand clones listed, 80% were seen once. The sample comprised peripheral blood. Receptor source: a human donor in a cohort sampled during active COVID-19.

In this sample, this clone turned up a few times. The J gene is TRBJ1-6, the V gene TRBV19; 9 bases align to TRBD1. With 5 bases clipped from V and 9 bases from J, the junction kept 8 bases outside the gene matches. The CDR3 totals 15 residues. The germline V gene encodes CDR1 LNHDA and CDR2 SQIVND (reference sequence). CDR3 sequence reads: CASSGQGPQVSPLHF. CDR3 nucleotide sequence: TGTGCCAGTAGTGGACAGGGGCCCCAGGTTTCACCCCTCCACTTT.

The genes are TRBV6-5 and TRBJ2-5, with a weak D call TRBD2 (6 bases). The CDR3 sequence is 13 residues long. Germline values: CDR1 MNHEY, CDR2 SVGAGI. V was shortened by 2 bases and J by 5 bases, with 9 bases between the two germline ends. The CDR3 DNA is TGTGCCAGCAGTTACCCGGGGGTTGAGACCCAGTACTTC. Translated: CASSYPGVETQYF.

V and J are TRBV3-1 (or the pseudogene TRBV3-2) and TRBJ1-5, with TRBD1 matching 9 bases. Germline V gene sequence: CDR1 LGHDT, CDR2 YNNKEL (reference sequence). The CDR3 is 16 residues long. With V trimmed by 3 bases and J by 0 bases, 3 bases remained unmatched. Written as DNA, the CDR3 is TGTGCCAGCAGCCAGGGACAGGGCGATAGCAATCAGCCCCAGCATTTT. Protein: CASSQGQGDSNQPQHF.

The CDR3 DNA reads as TGTGCCAGCAGCTCCTCCTTGACTAGCGGGGCATACAATGAGCAGTTCTTC. As protein: CASSSSLTSGAYNEQFF. The rearrangement joins TRBV7-2 to TRBJ2-1; 11 bases agree with TRBD2. The V gene's germline CDR1 is SGHTA and CDR2 FQGNSA. The CDR3 runs 17 residues. The V and J ends lost 4 bases and 4 bases, in that order; junction bases with no gene match: 9.

The chain has TRBV7-2 and TRBJ2-7; 9 bases match TRBD2. In germline, CDR1 is SGHTA, CDR2 FQGNSA. This CDR3 contains 11 residues. In DNA form, the CDR3 reads TGTGGTAGCGGGAGTGAGTACGAGCAGTACTTC. This codes for CGSGSEYEQYF.

The gene calls are TRBV6-5 and TRBJ2-1, with D perhaps matching TRBD2 (6 bases). V shed 1 base and J shed 9 bases, with 16 bases lying between them. CDR3 length equals 15 residues. The germline CDR1 and CDR2 sequences are MNHEY and SVGAGI. The CDR3 region is CASSYLTGVRGEQFF. The CDR3 DNA reads TGTGCCAGCAGTTACTTGACGGGAGTAAGGGGTGAGCAGTTCTTC.

The V call is TRBV3-1 (or the pseudogene TRBV3-2), the J call TRBJ1-2; weak D call: TRBD1 (5 bases). Germline V CDR1 and CDR2: LGHDT, YNNKEL (reference sequence). The CDR3 contains 13 residues. The V end lost 5 bases, the J end lost 2 bases, and 9 bases lay between the germline ends. The CDR3 nucleotides are TGTGCCAGCAGCAACCGACAGAACTATGGCTACACCTTC. Protein product: CASSNRQNYGYTF.

V usage is TRBV6-1 and J usage is TRBJ2-5; a possible D gene is TRBD1 (7 bases). CDR1 MNHNS and CDR2 SASEGT come from the germline V gene. V was cut by 2 bases and J by 5 bases, with 12 bases left in between. The CDR3 length is 14 residues. The CDR3 sequence: CASSEIRGRETQYF. The CDR3 DNA reads as TGTGCCAGCAGTGAAATCAGGGGGAGGGAGACCCAGTACTTC.

This chain connects TRBV4-2 to TRBJ1-1; a weak D match, TRBD1 (5 bases). Germline CDR1 is LGHNA and CDR2 is YNFKEQ. Trimming cost V 4 bases and J 5 bases, with 17 bases left between them. The CDR3 is made up of 15 amino acids. For the CDR3, the DNA is TGTGCCAGCAGCCCATTTGGGGGGGGTGGGACTGAAGCTTTCTTT. It is translated as CASSPFGGGGTEAFF.

Here the CDR3 reads CASSLTTPYGYTF. The CDR3 DNA sequence: TGTGCCAGCAGCTTGACCACACCCTATGGCTACACCTTC. The gene calls are TRBV5-5 and TRBJ1-2, with unresolved D. The V end was cut by 1 base, the J end by 4 bases, with 8 bases between. The CDR3 is 13 amino acids. Germline V gives CDR1 SGHKS, CDR2 YYEKEE (reference sequence).

The chain is built from TRBV12-3 or TRBV12-4 and TRBJ1-1; the D gene is possibly TRBD1 (5 bases). V dropped 1 base and J dropped 4 bases, with 7 bases sitting between them. CDR3 size: 13 residues. CDR3 nucleotide sequence: TGTGCCAGCAGTTTAGTTAGGGGCACTGAAGCTTTCTTT. Translating gives CASSLVRGTEAFF.

The CDR3 loop is CASSPLTGNGNTIYF. Written as DNA, the CDR3 is TGTGCCAGCTCACCACTGACAGGGAATGGAAACACCATATATTTT. The chain has TRBV18 and TRBJ1-3; TRBD1 agrees at 7 bases. Unmatched junction bases numbered 3, after V lost 1 base and J lost 3 bases. This CDR3 is built from 15 residues. CDR1 KGHSH and CDR2 LQKENI come from the germline V gene.

The rearrangement joins TRBV3-1 (or the pseudogene TRBV3-2) to TRBJ2-2, with D maybe TRBD2 (5 bases). The V end lost 8 bases, the J end lost 6 bases, and 22 bases lay between the germline ends. CDR1 is LGHDT, CDR2 YNNKEL, per germline (reference sequence). CDR3 length equals 16 residues. The CDR3 spells CASGNILGVWAGELFF. The CDR3 DNA sequence: TGTGCCAGCGGAAACATCCTCGGGGTGTGGGCCGGGGAGCTGTTTTTT.